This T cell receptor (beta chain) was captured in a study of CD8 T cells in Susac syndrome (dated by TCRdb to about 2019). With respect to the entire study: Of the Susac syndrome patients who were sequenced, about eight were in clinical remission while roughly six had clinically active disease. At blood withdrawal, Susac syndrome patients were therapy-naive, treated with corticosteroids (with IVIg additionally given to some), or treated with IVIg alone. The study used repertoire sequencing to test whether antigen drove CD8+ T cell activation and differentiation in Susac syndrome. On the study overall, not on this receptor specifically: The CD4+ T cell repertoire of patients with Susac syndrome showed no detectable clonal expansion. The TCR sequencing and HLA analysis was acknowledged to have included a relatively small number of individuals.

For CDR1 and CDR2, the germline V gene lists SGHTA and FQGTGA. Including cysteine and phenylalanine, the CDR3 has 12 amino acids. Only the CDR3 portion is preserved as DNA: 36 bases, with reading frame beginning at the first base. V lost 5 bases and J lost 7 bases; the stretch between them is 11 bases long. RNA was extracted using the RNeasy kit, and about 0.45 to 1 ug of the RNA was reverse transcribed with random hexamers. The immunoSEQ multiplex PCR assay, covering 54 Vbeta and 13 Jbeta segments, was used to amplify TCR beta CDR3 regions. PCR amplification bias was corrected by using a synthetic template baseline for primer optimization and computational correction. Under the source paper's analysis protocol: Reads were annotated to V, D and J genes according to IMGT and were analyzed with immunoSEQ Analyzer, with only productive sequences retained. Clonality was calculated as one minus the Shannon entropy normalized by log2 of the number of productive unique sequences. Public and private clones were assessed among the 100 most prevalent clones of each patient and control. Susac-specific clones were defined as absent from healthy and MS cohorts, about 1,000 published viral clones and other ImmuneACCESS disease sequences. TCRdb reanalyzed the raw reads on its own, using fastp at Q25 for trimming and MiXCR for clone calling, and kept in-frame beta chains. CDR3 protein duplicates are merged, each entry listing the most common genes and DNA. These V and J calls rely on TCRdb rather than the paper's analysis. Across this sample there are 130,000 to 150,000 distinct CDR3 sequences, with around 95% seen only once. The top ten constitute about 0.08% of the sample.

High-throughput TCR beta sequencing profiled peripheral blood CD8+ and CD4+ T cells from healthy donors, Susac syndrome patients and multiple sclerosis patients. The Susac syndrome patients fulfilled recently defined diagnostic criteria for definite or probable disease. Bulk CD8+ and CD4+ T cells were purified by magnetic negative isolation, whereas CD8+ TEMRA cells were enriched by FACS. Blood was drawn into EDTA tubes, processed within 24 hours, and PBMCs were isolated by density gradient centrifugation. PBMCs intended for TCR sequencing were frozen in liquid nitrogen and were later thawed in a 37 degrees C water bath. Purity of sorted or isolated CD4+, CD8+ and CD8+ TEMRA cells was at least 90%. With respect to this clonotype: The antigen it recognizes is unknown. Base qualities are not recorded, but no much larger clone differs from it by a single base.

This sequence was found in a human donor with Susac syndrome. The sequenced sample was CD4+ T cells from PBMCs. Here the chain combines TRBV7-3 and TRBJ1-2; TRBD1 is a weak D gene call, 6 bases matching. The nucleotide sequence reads TGTGCCAGCAGCGGAAGGGGGGGTGGCTACACCTTC. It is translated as CASSGRGGGYTF.